The clone carrying this T cell receptor beta chain was counted at least ten times. The data were taken from a study of blood T cells in healthy people across ages. The CDR3 runs to 15 residues. The J segment lost 8 bases and the V segment lost 9 bases, leaving 9 bases of the junction unmatched. All donors came from Russia, were Caucasian and healthy, and spanned ages about 6 to 95. A second PCR of roughly 7 to 11 cycles used a sample-barcoded 5' primer and a J-beta primer mix. MiXCR was run by TCRdb on the 5' RACE reads, yielding one entry per CDR3 protein. This sample carries roughly 650,000 distinct CDR3 sequences, about 30% of them seen once, and the ten largest clones take about 16%.

The chain has TRBV12-3 or TRBV12-4 and TRBJ2-1; 14 nucleotides align to TRBD2. The sample consisted of blood. This receptor was obtained from a woman at least 80 years old in good health. The CDR3 coding sequence is TGTGCCAGTAGACTAGCGGGGGGGCGGTCGGATGAGCAGTTCTTC. Translation: CASRLAGGRSDEQFF.